The clone carrying this T cell receptor (beta chain) occurred many times. Barcoded TCR alpha and TCR beta cDNA libraries with UMIs came from 5'RACE using constant-segment primers. MiXCR, applied by TCRdb to the 5' RACE reads, yields one record per CDR3 protein. The sample shows about 430,000 distinct CDR3 sequences, 20% to 25% of them seen only once. V lost 3 bases and J lost 3; bases outside the gene matches: 2. Germline CDR1 and CDR2: SEHNR and FQNEAQ (reference sequence). The CDR3 is made up of 14 amino acids. This sample is part of a study of T-cell memory formation after mild COVID-19. Study information: Among the donors, TCR clusters were largely specific to each donor.

What was sequenced was PBMCs or a T cell subset sorted from them (not recorded which). This clonotype originated in an adult woman who had mild COVID-19 (a few samples of this study predate the infection). Cell type and time point are not known. The chain is built from TRBV7-9 and TRBJ2-7, with 10 bases lining up with TRBD1. CDR3 protein: CASSLGQGFYEQYF. The DNA for the CDR3 is TGTGCCAGCAGCTTGGGACAGGGGTTCTACGAGCAGTACTTC.